This T cell receptor beta chain was retrieved from a study of cytomegalovirus exposure and HLA in healthy donors. General study findings and limits: On later analysis, the bulk of CMV-associated TCR beta chains appeared to be HLA-restricted. Whilst most TCR sequences proved rare, a subset of public TCRs occurred across many donors.

Trimming shortened V by 5 bases and J by 5 bases, and 10 bases separated the two germline ends. The CDR3 runs to 13 residues. Germline lookup yields CDR1 SEHNR and CDR2 FQNEAQ (reference sequence). This clone was recorded only once. What it binds is unknown. PCR used 60 Vbeta primers and 13 Jbeta primers. Measured with immunoSEQ multiplex PCR; TCRdb has only the in-frame clones, and not every one. In the table there are 150,000 or so clones, approximately 80% of which are singletons. This clonotype was sampled from a woman in her twenties or thirties in good health and CMV-seronegative. The V and J genes are TRBV7-9 and TRBJ1-5; TRBD1 might be the D (6 bases). The material sequenced was PBMCs. The CDR3 DNA follows: TGTGCCAGCAGCCCTTGGACAGATCAGCCCCAGCATTTT. It specifies CASSPWTDQPQHF.